One sample yielded the 26 T cell receptor beta chains listed below, sequenced in a study of T cell repertoires in urothelial bladder cancer. Clones were sequenced by immunoSEQ multiplex PCR, and TCRdb holds only the in-frame ones, with some missing. The sample includes approximately 10,000 clones, roughly 58% of them seen just once. The specimen sequenced was tumor-infiltrating cells from bladder cancer. These receptors came from a human donor with urothelial carcinoma.

The chain couples TRBV10-3 to TRBJ1-2; 10 positions agree with TRBD1. V was clipped by 1 base and J by 6 bases; unmatched bases: 8. Germline V gives CDR1 ENHRY, CDR2 SYGVKD. There are 16 residues in the CDR3. CDR3 in amino acids: CAISELRDRGVDGYTF. The CDR3 DNA sequence: TGTGCCATCAGTGAGTTAAGGGACAGGGGAGTAGATGGCTACACCTTC.

The chain links TRBV5-6 to TRBJ2-7, with D possibly being TRBD2 (5 bases). In germline, CDR1 is SGHDT, CDR2 YYEEEE. CDR3 length: 16 amino acids. The V gene lost 1 base and the J gene lost 1 base, with 15 bases spanning the gap. CDR3: CASSLLRTSNSYEQYF. CDR3 sequence (DNA): TGTGCCAGCAGCTTGCTTCGGACTTCCAATTCCTACGAGCAGTACTTC.

The CDR3 sequence is CASSPRDIQSPSGNTIYF. CDR3 DNA sequence: TGTGCCAGCTCACCACGGGACATCCAATCACCCTCTGGAAACACCATATATTTT. V and J are TRBV18 and TRBJ1-3; D might be TRBD1 (6 bases). Germline CDR1 is KGHSH and CDR2 is LQKENI. This CDR3 is 18 amino acids long. Trimming took off 1 base at V and 0 bases at J, with 16 bases between the two ends.

The gene calls are TRBV12-5 and TRBJ1-3; 7 nucleotides agree with TRBD1. V lost 6 bases, J lost 0 bases, and 11 bases stayed unmatched. The CDR3 is 17 amino acids. From germline, CDR1 is LGHNT and CDR2 FRNRAP. CDR3 region: CASGTGTAVFSGNTIYF. The CDR3 DNA reads TGTGCTAGTGGCACCGGGACAGCGGTTTTCTCTGGAAACACCATATATTTT.

The rearrangement links TRBV30 to TRBJ2-5; D may be TRBD2 (6 bases). Germline lookup yields CDR1 GTSNPN and CDR2 SVGIG (reference sequence). The CDR3 extends over 13 amino acids. V was clipped by 4 bases and J by 4 bases, with 13 bases between them. The CDR3 sequence is CAWTRGGVETQYF. As DNA, the CDR3 is TGTGCCTGGACCCGAGGAGGGGTAGAGACCCAGTACTTC.

This clone was detected a few times. The chain recombines TRBV6-1 with TRBJ2-2; the match to TRBD1 covers 7 bases. The CDR3 consists of 12 residues. The V and J ends lost 8 bases and 6 bases, in that order; junction bases with no gene match: 3. From germline, CDR1 is MNHNS and CDR2 SASEGT. CDR3 region: CASSTGSGELFF. DNA for the CDR3: TGTGCCAGCTCGACAGGGTCCGGGGAGCTGTTTTTT.

This clone is medium-sized (0.01 to 0.1%). The V call is TRBV2, the J call TRBJ2-1, with TRBD1 as a possible D gene (6 bases). From germline, CDR1 is SNHLY and CDR2 FYNNEI. The V end was cut by 10 bases, the J end by 5 bases, with 15 bases between. The CDR3 totals 13 residues. CDR3 in DNA: TGTGCCACCCTGAGGGACACTGACAATGAGCAGTTCTTC. It is translated as CATLRDTDNEQFF.

This clone was seen only a few times. The rearrangement uses TRBV5-1 and TRBJ2-7; 8 bases fit TRBD1. Looked up from germline, CDR1 is SGHRS and CDR2 is YFSETQ. CDR3 length: 15 residues. J was trimmed by 3 bases and V by 0 bases; bases with no gene match: 5. The chain's CDR3 is CASSLGTGRYYEQYF. As DNA, the CDR3 is TGCGCCAGCAGCTTGGGGACAGGGAGATACTACGAGCAGTACTTC.

The chain is built from TRBV19 and TRBJ2-3; 8 nucleotides agree with TRBD2. V was pared by 6 bases and J by 4 bases, with 9 bases of the junction left unmatched. Germline CDR1 reads LNHDA; CDR2 reads SQIVND (reference sequence). This CDR3 is built from 15 residues. CDR3 sequence reads: CASSTRGGHADTQYF. The CDR3 DNA sequence: TGTGCCAGTAGCACCCGGGGGGGCCATGCAGATACGCAGTATTTT.

This clone appeared a single time. The chain is built from TRBV27 and TRBJ1-2; 7 bases match TRBD1. The germline gives CDR1 MNHEY, CDR2 SMNVEV (reference sequence). J was trimmed by 6 bases and V by 5 bases; bases with no gene match: 9. CDR3 length equals 14 residues. This CDR3 reads CASSPRGANDGYTF. The CDR3 DNA follows: TGTGCCAGCAGTCCCAGGGGGGCGAACGATGGCTACACCTTC.

This clone occurred a few times. The V call is TRBV23-1, the J call TRBJ2-7; the D gene is possibly TRBD2 (5 bases). TRBV23-1 is treated as an ORF (open reading frame) with a function not yet certain. The CDR3 contains 12 residues. V gave up 9 bases and J gave up 3 bases, with 12 bases separating them. The DNA of the CDR3 is TGCGCCAGGCCGGAGGTCGGCTACGAGCAGTACTTC. Translating gives CARPEVGYEQYF.

V and J are TRBV6-5 and TRBJ2-3; 11 bases line up with TRBD2. The trim removed 3 bases at V and 5 bases at J, leaving 7 bases unmatched. CDR3 length: 16 amino acids. Germline values: CDR1 MNHEY, CDR2 SVGAGI. CDR3 DNA sequence: TGTGCCAGCAGTTATGTAGCGGGGGGGCCTCAAGATACGCAGTATTTT. It encodes CASSYVAGGPQDTQYF.

This clone was recorded a few times. This sequence joins TRBV5-4 and TRBJ2-2; D unclear. This CDR3 is 16 amino acids long. V was pared by 2 bases and J by 0 bases, with 11 bases between. Germline V gene lookup returns CDR1 SGHNT and CDR2 YYREEE (reference sequence). CDR3 DNA sequence: TGTGCCAGCAGCTTATCCAGGTCAACGAACACCGGGGAGCTGTTTTTT. It specifies CASSLSRSTNTGELFF.

This rearrangement joins TRBV7-9 to TRBJ2-7, with 7 bases fitting TRBD1. There are 15 residues in the CDR3. The V gene end was trimmed by 4 bases and the J gene end by 0 bases; junction bases not matched to a gene: 6. CDR1 and CDR2 from the germline V gene are SEHNR and FQNEAQ (reference sequence). CDR3: CASSSIDRDSYEQYF. CDR3 sequence (DNA): TGTGCCAGCAGCTCTATAGACAGGGACTCCTACGAGCAGTACTTC.

There are a few counts of this clone. The chain uses TRBV5-4 and TRBJ1-1, with a possible D match to TRBD1 (5 bases). In germline, CDR1 is SGHNT, CDR2 YYREEE (reference sequence). V was shortened by 4 bases and J by 0 bases, with 13 bases between the two germline ends. The CDR3 has 15 residues. The CDR3 coding sequence is TGTGCCAGCAGCCAGCTTCAGGGCATGAACACTGAAGCTTTCTTT. Translation: CASSQLQGMNTEAFF.

V usage is TRBV5-4 and J usage is TRBJ1-2; 8 positions agree with TRBD1. The CDR3 loop spans 15 amino acids. J gave up 5 bases and V 0 bases, and 6 bases lay outside the gene matches. From germline, CDR1 is SGHNT and CDR2 YYREEE (reference sequence). CDR3 in amino acids: CASSLAGGVSYGYTF. CDR3 nucleotide sequence: TGTGCCAGCAGCTTGGCAGGGGGCGTGTCATATGGCTACACCTTC.

The chain has TRBV19 and TRBJ2-7; TRBD1 aligns across 10 bases. Germline V gives CDR1 LNHDA, CDR2 SQIVND (reference sequence). This CDR3 comprises 15 residues. V trimming: 6 bases; J trimming: 3 bases; junction bases outside the gene matches: 8. The CDR3 nucleotides read TGTGCCAGTAGGCTAGTCGGGACAGGGGACTACGAGCAGTACTTC. Amino acid sequence: CASRLVGTGDYEQYF.

The chain couples TRBV5-1 to TRBJ1-1; no clear D. The CDR3 is 14 residues long. With 1 base removed from V and 3 bases from J, the gap between germline ends came to 10 bases. Germline V CDR1 and CDR2: SGHRS, YFSETQ. The CDR3 DNA reads as TGCGCCAGCAGCTTGAACACCGCGTACACTGAAGCTTTCTTT. Protein product: CASSLNTAYTEAFF.

The table lists this clone with a count of one. The V gene is TRBV2, the J gene TRBJ2-1, with unresolved D. CDR1 is SNHLY, CDR2 FYNNEI, per germline. CDR3 length: 13 residues. The V end lost 4 bases, the J end lost 4 bases, and 8 bases lay between the germline ends. Here the CDR3 reads CASSVAIYNEQFF. CDR3 DNA: TGTGCCAGCAGTGTCGCCATATACAATGAGCAGTTCTTC.

By sample fraction, this clone is medium-sized. The chain recombines TRBV7-2 with TRBJ2-7; 11 nucleotides line up with TRBD2. Germline trimming cut 8 bases from V and 1 base from J; bases unmatched to any gene: 7. CDR3 length: 15 residues. CDR1 and CDR2 (germline): SGHTA, FQGNSA. CDR3 region: CASRTSGGPSYEQYF. CDR3 DNA sequence: TGTGCCAGCCGCACTAGCGGGGGCCCATCCTACGAGCAGTACTTC. Complete variable domain (other parts from reference TRBV7-2 and TRBJ2-7): GAGVSQSPSNKVTEKGKDVELRCDPISGHTALYWYRQSLGQGLEFLIYFQGNSAPDKSGLPSDRFSAERTGGSVSTLTIQRTQQEDSAVYLCASRTSGGPSYEQYFGPGTRLTVT.

The chain joins TRBV7-2 to TRBJ2-2; no firm D call. Trimming took 4 bases from V and 4 from J, leaving 16 bases between them. Germline loops: CDR1 SGHTA, CDR2 FQGNSA. The CDR3 contains 16 residues. In nucleotides, the CDR3 is TGTGCCAGCAGCTCATTCGGAGTGGGTGGCACCGGGGAGCTGTTTTTT. Its translation is CASSSFGVGGTGELFF.

This clone was counted between two and nine times. The CDR3 DNA reads TGTGCCAGTAGTATAACAGAGCGGCAGCCCCAGCATTTT. It is translated as CASSITERQPQHF. This chain links TRBV19 with TRBJ1-5; no definite D call. CDR1 is LNHDA, CDR2 SQIVND, per germline (reference sequence). The germline V and J ends were trimmed by 2 bases and 7 bases, with 9 bases remaining between them. CDR3 size: 13 residues.

This chain links TRBV19 with TRBJ1-1, with a tentative D call TRBD1 (5 bases). The CDR3 covers 17 residues. The V gene lost 3 bases and the J gene lost 1 base, with 18 bases spanning the gap. Germline CDR1 is LNHDA and CDR2 is SQIVND (reference sequence). CDR3 amino acids: CASSIAHRRWGNTEAFF. The CDR3 DNA reads TGTGCCAGTAGTATCGCGCACAGGCGGTGGGGGAACACTGAAGCTTTCTTT.

This clone came up a few times. The V call is TRBV10-2, the J call TRBJ1-6; D remains ambiguous. V lost 2 bases and J lost 4, with 6 bases in between. CDR1 is WSHSY, CDR2 SAAADI, per germline. The CDR3 is 14 residues long. The CDR3 sequence: CASSELRYNSPLHF. The CDR3 DNA reads TGCGCCAGCAGTGAGCTCCGGTATAATTCACCCCTCCACTTT.

The chain is built from TRBV21-1 and TRBJ1-5. TRBV21-1 is classified as a pseudogene. The CDR3 contains 12 residues. The CDR3 DNA follows: TGTGCCAGCAGCAGATTCAATCAGCCCCAGCATTTT. Amino acid sequence: CASSRFNQPQHF.

The V gene is TRBV30, the J gene TRBJ1-2; D possibly corresponds to TRBD1 (5 bases). This CDR3 has 13 amino acids. Per germline, CDR1 GTSNPN and CDR2 SVGIG (reference sequence). Trimming removed 3 bases from V and 4 bases from J, with 12 bases in between. CDR3 DNA sequence: TGTGCCTGGAGGGGGCGGGCGGGCTATGGCTACACCTTC. It encodes CAWRGRAGYGYTF.